A selection of T cell receptor beta chains follows, all from one sample in a study of CD8+ T cells in alopecia areata. Repertoires were generated with immunoSEQ multiplex PCR, while TCRdb's copy carries only in-frame clones and drops some. The table shows 110,000 to 150,000 clones, with less than 65% occurring only once. Sequencing was performed on CD8+ T cells sorted from blood. The receptors derive from a human donor in good health. Both conserved end residues are part of each CDR3. A D gene is named only where the DNA matches it firmly. Some rows have no size entry. The others give once, few or many, or a class for an expanded clone.

V gene: TRBV25-1; J gene: TRBJ1-1; D gene: -; clone size: -; CDR3 DNA: TGTGCCAGCAGCTTCCCCAGGGGCGAAGAAGCTTTCTTT; CDR3 protein: CASSFPRGEEAFF
V gene: TRBV6-5; J gene: TRBJ2-4; D gene: -; clone size: few; CDR3 DNA: TGTGCCAGCAGTTACTCGAGGTTTACTAGAAACATTCAGTACTTC; CDR3 protein: CASSYSRFTRNIQYF
V gene: TRBV27; J gene: TRBJ2-7; D gene: -; clone size: -; CDR3 DNA: TGTGCCAGCAGACTGGGACTGGGCTCCTACGAGCAGTACTTC; CDR3 protein: CASRLGLGSYEQYF
V gene: TRBV25-1; J gene: TRBJ1-1; D gene: -; clone size: -; CDR3 DNA: TGTGCCAGCAGTCCTATTGGGACTGAAGCTTTCTTT; CDR3 protein: CASSPIGTEAFF
V gene: TRBV29-1; J gene: TRBJ2-7; D gene: -; clone size: -; CDR3 DNA: TGCAGTGCTGGGAAAGGGGATTTACCACAGAGGGCTTACCACGAGCAGTACTTC; CDR3 protein: CSAGKGDLPQRAYHEQYF
V gene: TRBV27; J gene: TRBJ2-3; D gene: TRBD2; clone size: -; CDR3 DNA: TGTGCCAGCAGGAAAGCGGGGAGGAGAAGCACAGATACGCAGTATTTT; CDR3 protein: CASRKAGRRSTDTQYF
V gene: TRBV11-2; J gene: TRBJ1-1; D gene: -; clone size: few; CDR3 DNA: TGTGCCAGCAGTCCGGACGTGAACACTGAAGCTTTCTTT; CDR3 protein: CASSPDVNTEAFF
V gene: TRBV7-9; J gene: TRBJ2-3; D gene: -; clone size: -; CDR3 DNA: TGTGCCAGCAGCCGCAGCACTAGCACAGATACGCAGTATTTT; CDR3 protein: CASSRSTSTDTQYF
V gene: TRBV23-1; J gene: TRBJ1-1; D gene: -; clone size: few; CDR3 DNA: TGCGCCAGCCCCTTGATTTCTGCGAACACTGAAGCTTTCTTT; CDR3 protein: CASPLISANTEAFF
V gene: TRBV2; J gene: TRBJ1-4; D gene: -; clone size: few; CDR3 DNA: TGTGCCAGCAGTGAAGCCAAGGTGGCAACTAATGAAAAACTGTTTTTT; CDR3 protein: CASSEAKVATNEKLFF
V gene: TRBV9; J gene: TRBJ2-7; D gene: TRBD2; clone size: -; CDR3 DNA: TGTGCCAGCAGCCTGGGGACTAGTTCGTACGAGCAGTACTTC; CDR3 protein: CASSLGTSSYEQYF
V gene: TRBV7-9; J gene: TRBJ2-2; D gene: -; clone size: few; CDR3 DNA: TGTGCCAGCAGCTTCGAGGGCCTGGTCGGGGAGCTGTTTTTT; CDR3 protein: CASSFEGLVGELFF
V gene: TRBV5-1; J gene: TRBJ2-1; D gene: -; clone size: few; CDR3 DNA: TGCGCCAGCAGCTTAAGGGGCTCCTACAATGAGCAGTTCTTC; CDR3 protein: CASSLRGSYNEQFF
V gene: TRBV4-1; J gene: TRBJ1-2; D gene: TRBD1; clone size: once; CDR3 DNA: TGCGCCAGCAGCCAAGCGGGGACAGGCTATGGCTACACCTTC; CDR3 protein: CASSQAGTGYGYTF
V gene: TRBV15; J gene: TRBJ2-5; D gene: -; clone size: -; CDR3 DNA: TGTGCCACCAGCAGAGATTCCTTGGCGGGTACTGAGACCCAGTACTTC; CDR3 protein: CATSRDSLAGTETQYF
V gene: TRBV4-1; J gene: TRBJ2-1; D gene: -; clone size: many; CDR3 DNA: TGCGCCAGCAGCCAGGTACCGGGTGAGCAGTTCTTC; CDR3 protein: CASSQVPGEQFF
V gene: TRBV7-2; J gene: TRBJ2-1; D gene: TRBD2; clone size: -; CDR3 DNA: TGTGCCAGCAGCATAACTAGCGTTTCCTACAATGAGCAGTTCTTC; CDR3 protein: CASSITSVSYNEQFF
V gene: TRBV29-1; J gene: TRBJ2-1; D gene: TRBD2; clone size: few; CDR3 DNA: TGCAGCTTTTGGACTAGGACCGGTGAGCAGTTCTTC; CDR3 protein: CSFWTRTGEQFF
V gene: TRBV4-1; J gene: TRBJ2-1; D gene: -; clone size: -; CDR3 DNA: TGCGCCAGCAGCCAAGTCGGGGGTTCTTACAATGAGCAGTTCTTC; CDR3 protein: CASSQVGGSYNEQFF
V gene: TRBV29-1; J gene: TRBJ2-1; D gene: -; clone size: -; CDR3 DNA: TGCAGCGTTGAAATAGTCGCAACGGGGGCAAACAATGAGCAGTTCTTC; CDR3 protein: CSVEIVATGANNEQFF
V gene: TRBV11-2; J gene: TRBJ2-1; D gene: -; clone size: -; CDR3 DNA: TGTGCCAGCAGCTTCAGCAATGAGCAGTTCTTC; CDR3 protein: CASSFSNEQFF
V gene: TRBV25-1; J gene: TRBJ1-5; D gene: -; clone size: few; CDR3 DNA: TGTGCCAGCAGTGGCCATCCCCAGCATTTT; CDR3 protein: CASSGHPQHF
V gene: TRBV7-9; J gene: TRBJ2-3; D gene: TRBD2; clone size: -; CDR3 DNA: TGTGCCAGCAGCTTAGAAGGACTAGCGGGAGGGCAAGCAGATACGCAGTATTTT; CDR3 protein: CASSLEGLAGGQADTQYF
V gene: TRBV29-1; J gene: TRBJ2-7; D gene: -; clone size: -; CDR3 DNA: TGCAGCGTTGGTTTGGGCTACGAGCAGTACTTC; CDR3 protein: CSVGLGYEQYF
V gene: TRBV5-1; J gene: TRBJ2-2; D gene: TRBD2; clone size: -; CDR3 DNA: TGCGCCAGCAGCTACACAATAGGGTGGACTAGCGGAATCACCGGGGAGCTGTTTTTT; CDR3 protein: CASSYTIGWTSGITGELFF
V gene: TRBV4-1; J gene: TRBJ2-7; D gene: TRBD2; clone size: -; CDR3 DNA: TGCGCCAGCAGCCAGCTAGCGGACGGGGCCTACGAGCAGTACTTC; CDR3 protein: CASSQLADGAYEQYF
V gene: TRBV6-5; J gene: TRBJ2-7; D gene: TRBD1; clone size: -; CDR3 DNA: TGTGCCAGCAGTGGACAGGGCTACGAGCAGTACTTC; CDR3 protein: CASSGQGYEQYF
V gene: TRBV4-1; J gene: TRBJ2-5; D gene: TRBD1; clone size: -; CDR3 DNA: TGCGCCAGCAGCCAATTACAGGGGGGACAGACCCAGTACTTC; CDR3 protein: CASSQLQGGQTQYF
V gene: TRBV2; J gene: TRBJ1-2; D gene: -; clone size: -; CDR3 DNA: TGTGCCAACTGGGGTCCAGCTAACTATGGCTACACCTTC; CDR3 protein: CANWGPANYGYTF
V gene: TRBV7-9; J gene: TRBJ2-2; D gene: -; clone size: few; CDR3 DNA: TGTGCCAGCAGCGATGCTCCCGGGGAGCTGTTTTTT; CDR3 protein: CASSDAPGELFF